One and the same sample provided the 31 T cell receptor beta chains below, sequenced in a study of OX40 agonist ivuxolimab in advanced cancers. The repertoire was sequenced with immunoSEQ multiplex PCR; TCRdb's copy has only in-frame clones and lacks some. Of over 20,000 clones in the sample, roughly 84% were seen once. The source material was CD4+ or CD8+ T cells sorted from blood, sampled in a trial of the OX40 agonist ivuxolimab. All receptors come from an adult with an advanced solid tumor such as melanoma, head and neck, liver or kidney cancer.

J is TRBJ1-4 and V is TRBV27; D ambiguous. The CDR3 sequence is 16 residues long. Trimming took off 2 bases at V and 5 bases at J, with 15 bases between the two ends. CDR1 and CDR2 (germline): MNHEY, SMNVEV (reference sequence). The CDR3 DNA is TGTGCCAGCAGTTTACAACCGTCCCTGGGGAATGAAAAACTGTTTTTT. This sequence encodes CASSLQPSLGNEKLFF.

The gene calls are TRBV4-3 and TRBJ2-5, with TRBD2 matching over 14 bases. CDR3 length: 17 amino acids. J was trimmed by 5 bases and V by 3 bases; bases with no gene match: 8. Germline CDR1 is LGHNA and CDR2 is YSLEER. The CDR3 region is CASSHNGLAGGPETQYF. The DNA for the CDR3 is TGCGCCAGCAGCCATAATGGACTAGCGGGGGGCCCCGAGACCCAGTACTTC.

The J gene is TRBJ1-4, the V gene TRBV6-5; 8 nucleotides match TRBD1. V shed 6 bases, J shed 7 bases, and the junction held 7 bases outside the gene matches. The germline gives CDR1 MNHEY, CDR2 SVGAGI. The CDR3 length is 14 residues. In DNA, the CDR3 is TGTGCCAGCAGGAACAGGGGGAGCGGTGAAAAACTGTTTTTT. This encodes CASRNRGSGEKLFF.

Only one count was recorded for this clone. The rearrangement joins TRBV27 to TRBJ1-2; perhaps TRBD1 as D (5 bases). The germline V gene has CDR1 MNHEY and CDR2 SMNVEV (reference sequence). The CDR3 has 18 residues. The V gene lost 1 base and the J gene lost 0 bases, with 18 bases spanning the gap. The CDR3 protein is CASSLWPLDSISNYGYTF. In nucleotides, the CDR3 is TGTGCCAGCAGTTTATGGCCCCTCGACAGTATTTCTAACTATGGCTACACCTTC.

This clone has only one observation. For the CDR3, the DNA is TGTGCCAGCAGCCCTCAGACAGGGAAGGGTGAGCAGTTCTTC. Amino acid sequence: CASSPQTGKGEQFF. The rearrangement joins TRBV9 to TRBJ2-1; 7 nucleotides align to TRBD1. The CDR3 is made up of 14 amino acids. Losses at the gene ends were 4 bases for V and 9 bases for J; bases not matched to a gene: 10. Looked up from germline, CDR1 is SGDLS and CDR2 is YYNGEE.

This chain joins TRBV5-6 and TRBJ2-7; a possible D gene is TRBD1 (6 bases). The CDR3 is 15 amino acids. V lost 4 bases to trimming and J lost 0 bases, with 14 bases between them. Germline CDR1 reads SGHDT; CDR2 reads YYEEEE. The CDR3, as DNA: TGTGCCAGCAGCCTCGGGACATTGAGCTCCTACGAGCAGTACTTC. It specifies CASSLGTLSSYEQYF.

This clone was observed a handful of times. CDR3: CASSFQGRDGYTF. CDR3 bases: TGTGCCAGCAGTTTTCAGGGACGGGATGGCTACACCTTC. The chain combines TRBV27 with TRBJ1-2; tentatively, D is TRBD1 (5 bases). CDR3 length equals 13 residues. From germline, CDR1 is MNHEY and CDR2 SMNVEV (reference sequence). V dropped 3 bases and J dropped 6 bases, with 11 bases sitting between them.

This chain joins TRBV9 and TRBJ1-5; TRBD1 matches 8 bases. This CDR3 is built from 16 residues. The germline V gene encodes CDR1 SGDLS and CDR2 YYNGEE. Losses at the gene ends were 4 bases for V and 4 bases for J; bases not matched to a gene: 10. The CDR3 DNA reads as TGTGCCAGCAGCAGAACCGCAGGGGGCAGGAATCAGCCCCAGCATTTT. Translating gives CASSRTAGGRNQPQHF.

The chain carries TRBV13 and TRBJ2-5; D is possibly TRBD1 (7 bases). Trimming stripped 2 bases from V and 0 bases from J, with 13 bases between. There are 16 residues in the CDR3. Looked up from germline, CDR1 is PRHDT and CDR2 is FYEKMQ (reference sequence). The CDR3 DNA is TGTGCCAGCAGCTTAAGCAGGGGGAGGTACCAAGAGACCCAGTACTTC. It is translated as CASSLSRGRYQETQYF. Full variable domain (missing parts from reference TRBV13 and TRBJ2-5): AAGVIQSPRHLIKEKRETATLKCYPIPRHDTVYWYQQGPGQDPQFLISFYEKMQSDKGSIPDRFSAQQFSDYHSELNMSSLELGDSALYFCASSLSRGRYQETQYFGPGTRLLVL.

This clone was recorded only once. This chain joins TRBV18 and TRBJ1-5, with D tentatively TRBD1 (5 bases). The CDR3 totals 14 residues. Germline assignment: CDR1 KGHSH and CDR2 LQKENI. Trimming stripped 8 bases from V and 1 base from J, with 12 bases between. CDR3 protein: CASRGTESNQPQHF. CDR3 DNA sequence: TGTGCCAGCCGGGGGACCGAAAGCAATCAGCCCCAGCATTTT.

The chain combines TRBV20-1 with TRBJ2-7; D remains ambiguous. Trimming stripped 0 bases from V and 1 base from J, with 1 base between. The CDR3 runs 11 residues. CDR1 and CDR2 (germline): DFQATT, SNEGSKA (reference sequence). CDR3 nucleotides: TGCAGTGCTAGAGAGTCCTACGAGCAGTACTTC. Its protein is CSARESYEQYF.

In nucleotides, the CDR3 is TGTGCCAGTAGTATTGGGTCAGGCGACCAGCCCCAGCATTTT. It specifies CASSIGSGDQPQHF. The J gene is TRBJ1-5, the V gene TRBV19, with D uncertain. The germline CDR1 and CDR2 sequences are LNHDA and SQIVND (reference sequence). The CDR3 extends over 14 amino acids. Deletions cut 3 bases from V and 7 bases from J, with 13 bases between.

The gene calls are TRBV19 and TRBJ1-1, with unresolved D. Looked up from germline, CDR1 is LNHDA and CDR2 is SQIVND (reference sequence). Trimming stripped 1 base from V and 1 base from J, with 7 bases between. The CDR3 is made up of 14 amino acids. DNA of the CDR3: TGTGCCAGTAGTATAGGGGAAGGGAACACTGAAGCTTTCTTT. Amino acid sequence: CASSIGEGNTEAFF.

The chain joins TRBV9 to TRBJ2-3; TRBD2 aligns across 10 bases. Germline CDR1 reads SGDLS; CDR2 reads YYNGEE. V trimming: 4 bases; J trimming: 5 bases; junction bases outside the gene matches: 7. This CDR3 spans 15 amino acids. The CDR3 sequence: CASSPWTSGGDTQYF. CDR3 nucleotides: TGTGCCAGCAGCCCTTGGACTAGCGGAGGAGATACGCAGTATTTT.

This clone was seen a few times. The V and J genes are TRBV11-3 and TRBJ2-1; TRBD2 is a possible D gene (5 bases). The CDR3 contains 14 residues. Germline V gene lookup returns CDR1 SGHNT and CDR2 YENEEA. V was clipped by 4 bases and J by 9 bases, with 16 bases between them. This CDR3 reads CASSWGGSLGEQFF. CDR3 coding DNA: TGTGCCAGCAGCTGGGGTGGGAGTCTAGGTGAGCAGTTCTTC.

This clone has more than one count but fewer than ten. This chain links TRBV6-1 with TRBJ1-1, with 7 bases that match TRBD1. Germline lookup yields CDR1 MNHNS and CDR2 SASEGT. J gave up 5 bases and V 7 bases, and 7 bases lay outside the gene matches. The length of the CDR3 is 13 residues. The CDR3 loop is CASNTGVGTEAFF. CDR3 DNA: TGTGCCAGCAATACAGGGGTGGGGACTGAAGCTTTCTTT.

This chain joins TRBV15 and TRBJ1-1; TRBD1 might be the D (5 bases). CDR1 is LNHNV and CDR2 is YYDKDF in the germline V gene (reference sequence). The V end lost 5 bases, the J end lost 4 bases, and 11 bases lay between the germline ends. The CDR3 contains 13 residues. The CDR3 loop reads CATSAGGFTEAFF. The DNA of the CDR3 is TGTGCCACCAGCGCCGGGGGGTTCACTGAAGCTTTCTTT.

This rearrangement joins TRBV4-2 to TRBJ2-7; D gene unclear. The CDR3 covers 15 residues. The germline gives CDR1 LGHNA, CDR2 YNFKEQ. Trimming pared 1 base from V and 5 bases from J, leaving 15 bases between. The DNA of the CDR3 is TGTGCCAGCAGCCAAGTCCTGCCTCCCCAGGACGAGCAGTACTTC. Translating gives CASSQVLPPQDEQYF.

The V and J genes are TRBV25-1 and TRBJ1-5; D not resolved. Germline V lookup: CDR1 MGHDK, CDR2 SYGVNS. Trimming stripped 6 bases from V and 4 bases from J, with 13 bases between. The CDR3 totals 14 residues. The CDR3, as DNA: TGTGCCAGCAGCGTAGGCGGCCCGAATCAGCCCCAGCATTTT. This encodes CASSVGGPNQPQHF.

The chain recombines TRBV6-5 with TRBJ2-2, with a possible D match to TRBD2 (5 bases). Germline V gene data show CDR1 as MNHEY and CDR2 as SVGAGI. This CDR3 is built from 15 residues. V gave up 2 bases and J gave up 5 bases, with 12 bases separating them. DNA of the CDR3: TGTGCCAGCAGTTACGAGGGCTCCGGAACCGGGGAGCTGTTTTTT. The encoded protein is CASSYEGSGTGELFF.

This clone showed up just a few times. The CDR3 protein is CASSGGGVNYGYTF. The CDR3 bases are TGTGCCAGCAGTGGAGGAGGAGTCAACTATGGCTACACCTTC. This chain links TRBV7-3 with TRBJ1-2; D remains unclear. The CDR3 sequence is 14 residues long. Per the germline V gene, CDR1 is SGHTA and CDR2 is FQGTGA. Trimming took off 6 bases at V and 2 bases at J, with 13 bases between the two ends.

This clone has only a few counts. DNA for the CDR3: TGTGCCAGCAGCTTAGAGGCCCCCTACGAGCAGTACTTC. Translating it yields CASSLEAPYEQYF. The chain couples TRBV7-8 to TRBJ2-7; D not resolved. Trimming stripped 1 base from V and 2 bases from J, with 6 bases between. Germline V CDR1 and CDR2: SGHVS, FQNEAQ. The CDR3 is 13 residues long.

The chain uses TRBV27 and TRBJ2-5; 7 positions match TRBD1. J gave up 2 bases and V 3 bases, and 3 bases lay outside the gene matches. Germline CDR1 MNHEY, CDR2 SMNVEV (reference sequence). This CDR3 is built from 14 residues. The CDR3 nucleotides are TGTGCCAGCAGTTTCCTGGGACAGCAAGAGACCCAGTACTTC. It yields the protein CASSFLGQQETQYF.

This clone was seen a few times. The V gene is TRBV4-3, the J gene TRBJ2-4, with 8 bases matching TRBD2. The CDR3 sequence is 17 residues long. Germline lookup yields CDR1 LGHNA and CDR2 YSLEER. Trimming removed 0 bases from V and 5 bases from J; junction bases left unmatched: 9. CDR3 loop: CASSQDISGDAENIQYF. For the CDR3, the DNA is TGCGCCAGCAGCCAAGATATTAGCGGGGACGCCGAAAACATTCAGTACTTC.

The V gene is TRBV7-8, the J gene TRBJ2-1; D unresolved. The CDR3 runs 14 residues. Germline lookup yields CDR1 SGHVS and CDR2 FQNEAQ. Trimming stripped 5 bases from V and 7 bases from J, with 15 bases between. The CDR3 sequence is CASSITDAANEQFF. The DNA for the CDR3 is TGTGCCAGCAGCATTACGGACGCGGCAAATGAGCAGTTCTTC.

V is TRBV11-2 and J is TRBJ1-4; no clear D gene. Trimming took 1 base from V and 2 from J, leaving 11 bases between them. Germline V CDR1 and CDR2: SGHAT, FQNNGV. The CDR3 contains 16 residues. CDR3 sequence: CASSLGSRITNEKLFF. The CDR3 region has the DNA TGTGCCAGCAGCTTAGGCAGCAGAATCACTAATGAAAAACTGTTTTTT. Full variable domain (missing parts from reference TRBV11-2 and TRBJ1-4): EAGVAQSPRYKIIEKRQSVAFWCNPISGHATLYWYQQILGQGPKLLIQFQNNGVVDDSQLPKDRFSAERLKGVDSTLKIQPAKLEDSAVYLCASSLGSRITNEKLFFGSGTQLSVL.

V is TRBV27 and J is TRBJ2-3, with unresolved D. The CDR3 has 16 residues. Germline CDR1 MNHEY, CDR2 SMNVEV (reference sequence). V lost 5 bases and J 0 bases, leaving 15 bases between the germline ends. CDR3: CASSPRRTTSTDTQYF. The DNA of the CDR3 is TGTGCCAGCAGTCCCCGACGCACTACTAGCACAGATACGCAGTATTTT.

The chain carries TRBV7-8 and TRBJ2-5; D tentatively reads TRBD1 or TRBD2 (5 bases each). Between the trimmed V and J ends, which lost 5 bases and 5 bases, there was a span of 15 bases. The CDR3 consists of 14 residues. The germline CDR1 and CDR2 sequences are SGHVS and FQNEAQ. Here the CDR3 reads CASSPKFWGETQYF. The CDR3 coding sequence is TGTGCCAGCAGCCCGAAGTTTTGGGGGGAGACCCAGTACTTC.

The chain has TRBV11-2 and TRBJ2-7; D is ambiguous. The V and J ends lost 4 bases and 2 bases respectively, with 12 bases between them. CDR1 SGHAT and CDR2 FQNNGV come from the germline V gene. The CDR3 has 14 amino acids. DNA for the CDR3: TGTGCCAGCAGCTCCCACGAGGTGGCCTACGAGCAGTACTTC. Its translation is CASSSHEVAYEQYF.

This clone was counted only a few times. J is TRBJ2-1 and V is TRBV4-2; no firm D call. Trimming stripped 0 bases from V and 4 bases from J, with 13 bases between. The germline V gene encodes CDR1 LGHNA and CDR2 YNFKEQ. The CDR3 contains 16 residues. The CDR3 DNA reads TGTGCCAGCAGCCAAGAGGGCAGTCTCCTGTACAATGAGCAGTTCTTC. Translating gives CASSQEGSLLYNEQFF.

The chain uses TRBV4-1 and TRBJ2-7; perhaps TRBD1 as D (6 bases). The CDR3 has 15 residues. The V gene's germline CDR1 is MGHRA and CDR2 YSYEKL. V shed 6 bases and J shed 0 bases, with 15 bases lying between them. The CDR3 nucleotides are TGCGCCAGCAGTGCAGGGGTCAGGAGCTCCTACGAGCAGTACTTC. This sequence encodes CASSAGVRSSYEQYF.